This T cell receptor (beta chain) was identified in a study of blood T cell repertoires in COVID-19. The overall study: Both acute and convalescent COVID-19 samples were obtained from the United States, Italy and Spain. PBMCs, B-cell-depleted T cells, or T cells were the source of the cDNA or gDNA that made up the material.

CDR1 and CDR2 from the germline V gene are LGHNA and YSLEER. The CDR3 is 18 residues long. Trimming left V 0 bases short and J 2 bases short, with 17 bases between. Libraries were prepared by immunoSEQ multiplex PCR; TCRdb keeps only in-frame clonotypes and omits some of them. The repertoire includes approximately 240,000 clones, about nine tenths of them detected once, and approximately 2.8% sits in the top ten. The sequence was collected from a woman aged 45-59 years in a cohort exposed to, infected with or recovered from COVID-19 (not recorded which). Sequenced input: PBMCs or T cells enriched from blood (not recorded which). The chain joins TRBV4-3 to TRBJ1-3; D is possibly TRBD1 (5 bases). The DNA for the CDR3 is TGCGCCAGCAGCCAAGAAATTCGGGCAGGGCAGGCTGGAAACACCATATATTTT. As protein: CASSQEIRAGQAGNTIYF.